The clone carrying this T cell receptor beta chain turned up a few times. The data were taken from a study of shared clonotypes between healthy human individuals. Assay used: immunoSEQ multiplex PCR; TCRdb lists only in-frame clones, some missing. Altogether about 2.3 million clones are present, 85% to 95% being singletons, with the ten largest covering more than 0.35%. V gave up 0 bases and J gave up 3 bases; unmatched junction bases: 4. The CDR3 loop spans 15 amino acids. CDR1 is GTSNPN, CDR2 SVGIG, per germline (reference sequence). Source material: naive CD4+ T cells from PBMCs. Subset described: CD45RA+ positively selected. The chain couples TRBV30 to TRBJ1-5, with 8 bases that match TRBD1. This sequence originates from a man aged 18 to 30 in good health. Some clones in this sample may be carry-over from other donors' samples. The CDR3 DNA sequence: TGTGCCTGGAGTGTCCCGGGACAGGTCAATCAGCCCCAGCATTTT. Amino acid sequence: CAWSVPGQVNQPQHF.